A single sample gave rise to the 24 T cell receptor beta chains below, sequenced in a study of blood T cells in healthy people across ages. Next came a second PCR, run for about 7 to 12 cycles, which used a sample-barcoded 5' primer along with a J-beta primer mix. TCRdb reprocessed the 5' RACE reads via MiXCR and lists one record per CDR3 protein. The sample has about 2 million distinct CDR3 sequences; approximately 50% are singletons. Sequenced material: blood. The receptors come from a woman aged 40 to 49 in good health.

J is TRBJ1-1 and V is TRBV20-1; D perhaps matches TRBD1 (6 bases). Per the germline V gene, CDR1 is DFQATT and CDR2 is SNEGSKA (reference sequence). The CDR3 extends over 13 amino acids. Trimming shortened V by 5 bases and J by 6 bases, and 16 bases separated the two germline ends. The CDR3 nucleotides are TGCAGTGCTCCGGAGAGGGGGGTCTCTGAAGCTTTCTTT. Amino acids: CSAPERGVSEAFF.

The chain is built from TRBV4-1 and TRBJ2-4; 8 nucleotides align to TRBD2. Germline lookup yields CDR1 MGHRA and CDR2 YSYEKL. CDR3 length equals 20 residues. J lost 0 bases, V lost 1 base, and 14 bases had no gene match. CDR3 loop: CASSQVLPGLGVLAKNIQYF. In DNA form, the CDR3 reads TGCGCCAGCAGCCAAGTTCTCCCGGGACTAGGGGTCTTAGCCAAAAACATTCAGTACTTC.

The chain couples TRBV5-1 to TRBJ1-4; D is possibly TRBD1 (5 bases). This CDR3 spans 14 amino acids. Trimming removed 0 bases from V and 8 bases from J, with 11 bases in between. The V gene's germline CDR1 is SGHRS and CDR2 YFSETQ. The CDR3 bases are TGCGCCAGCAGCTTGGCCGAGGGACGGGAAAAACTGTTTTTT. It yields the protein CASSLAEGREKLFF.

The CDR3 spells CASSPNWLKETQYF. For the CDR3, the DNA is TGTGCCAGCAGCCCTAACTGGTTGAAAGAGACCCAGTACTTC. This sequence joins TRBV11-1 and TRBJ2-5, with no clear D. V lost 5 bases and J lost 3, with 13 bases in between. CDR3 length equals 14 residues. CDR1 is SGHAT, CDR2 FQDESV, per germline (reference sequence).

The chain employs TRBV9 and TRBJ2-1; 8 bases match TRBD2. The germline V gene encodes CDR1 SGDLS and CDR2 YYNGEE. Trimming removed 3 bases from V and 0 bases from J; junction bases left unmatched: 11. The CDR3 runs 18 residues. The CDR3, as DNA: TGTGCCAGCAGCGGTGGAGGACTAGCCCATCACTCCTACAATGAGCAGTTCTTC. It is translated as CASSGGGLAHHSYNEQFF.

The CDR3, as DNA: TGTGCCATCAGTGAGCGGGACAGGGGGAGAGAGACCCAGTACTTC. Its translation is CAISERDRGRETQYF. The genes are TRBV10-3 and TRBJ2-5; 11 bases align to TRBD1. The trim removed 2 bases at V and 4 bases at J, leaving 3 bases unmatched. Per germline, CDR1 ENHRY and CDR2 SYGVKD. The CDR3 totals 15 residues.

V gene TRBV12-3 or TRBV12-4 combines with J gene TRBJ2-7; weak D call: TRBD1 (5 bases). V gave up 1 base and J gave up 3 bases, with 10 bases separating them. There are 14 residues in the CDR3. The CDR3 loop reads CASSLEDTIYEQYF. Here the CDR3 DNA reads TGTGCCAGCAGTTTAGAGGACACGATCTACGAGCAGTACTTC.

The chain combines TRBV4-2 with TRBJ2-5; a weak D match, TRBD1 (5 bases). In germline, CDR1 is LGHNA, CDR2 YNFKEQ. This CDR3 has 15 residues. Trimming took off 0 bases at V and 5 bases at J, with 13 bases between the two ends. CDR3 in DNA: TGTGCCAGCAGCCAAGATGGGGCCTCTGAGGAGACCCAGTACTTC. Amino acids: CASSQDGASEETQYF.

V and J are TRBV29-1 and TRBJ2-7; 11 bases line up with TRBD2. Germline-derived CDR1 and CDR2 are SQVTM and ANQGSEA. Trimming at V came to 6 bases and at J to 3 bases, leaving 10 bases not matched to a gene. CDR3 length equals 15 residues. Here the CDR3 reads CSVAGTSGFFYEQYF. The CDR3 DNA reads TGCAGCGTCGCCGGGACTAGCGGCTTTTTCTACGAGCAGTACTTC.

The chain is built from TRBV10-3 and TRBJ2-7; 8 nucleotides agree with TRBD2. The CDR3 consists of 15 residues. Per the germline V gene, CDR1 is ENHRY and CDR2 is SYGVKD. The J segment lost 0 bases and the V segment lost 4 bases, leaving 5 bases of the junction unmatched. The CDR3: CAISVPGGSSYEQYF. DNA of the CDR3: TGTGCCATCAGTGTTCCGGGGGGGAGCTCCTACGAGCAGTACTTC.

The chain recombines TRBV3-1 with TRBJ2-5, with a weak D call TRBD1 (6 bases). Trimming stripped 4 bases from V and 2 bases from J, with 23 bases between. This CDR3 comprises 18 residues. Germline CDR1 is LGHDT and CDR2 is YNNKEL (reference sequence). Here the CDR3 DNA reads TGTGCCAGCAGCCGCCCGACAGGAGTGGGGTTTAATCAAGAGACCCAGTACTTC. It translates to CASSRPTGVGFNQETQYF.

This chain joins TRBV4-2 and TRBJ1-2; D gene uncertain. This CDR3 is 14 amino acids long. From germline, CDR1 is LGHNA and CDR2 YNFKEQ. The V end was cut by 0 bases, the J end by 8 bases, with 13 bases between. The CDR3, as DNA: TGTGCCAGCAGCCAAGATTTAAGCATGGGGGGCTACACCTTC. This translates into CASSQDLSMGGYTF.

The chain recombines TRBV28 with TRBJ2-4, with D perhaps TRBD1 or TRBD2 (5 bases each). Germline loops: CDR1 MDHEN, CDR2 SYDVKM. This CDR3 spans 13 amino acids. Trimming stripped 8 bases from V and 6 bases from J, with 14 bases between. The CDR3 here is CASDQGAGNIQYF. For the CDR3, the DNA is TGTGCCAGCGACCAAGGGGCGGGAAACATTCAGTACTTC.

In its sample, this clonotype was seen a few times. The chain employs TRBV29-1 and TRBJ2-1; 7 positions agree with TRBD1. The J call is doubtful: the DNA matches TRBJ2-7 better. The CDR3 contains 14 residues. Per germline, CDR1 SQVTM and CDR2 ANQGSEA. This CDR3 is CSGHRGFSYNEQYF. CDR3 coding DNA: TGCAGTGGACACAGGGGATTCTCCTACAATGAGCAGTACTTC.

V is TRBV3-1 and J is TRBJ1-1; D remains ambiguous. V lost 5 bases, J lost 2 bases, and 15 bases lay in between. CDR3 length equals 15 residues. Germline values: CDR1 LGHDT, CDR2 YNNKEL (reference sequence). CDR3 sequence reads: CASSDFPRENTEAFF. DNA of the CDR3: TGTGCCAGCAGCGACTTCCCCCGGGAAAACACTGAAGCTTTCTTT.

This chain connects TRBV7-9 to TRBJ1-4; 8 bases align to TRBD1. The trim removed 8 bases at V and 5 bases at J, leaving 19 bases unmatched. The germline CDR1 and CDR2 sequences are SEHNR and FQNEAQ (reference sequence). The CDR3 totals 18 residues. The CDR3 nucleotides are TGTGCCAGCTCACCACGCCGAACCCAGGGGGCGCGGAATGAAAAACTGTTTTTT. It yields the protein CASSPRRTQGARNEKLFF.

This clonotype was counted a few times. The chain combines TRBV28 with TRBJ2-7; 9 positions agree with TRBD1. The V gene's germline CDR1 is MDHEN and CDR2 SYDVKM. The J segment lost 5 bases and the V segment lost 5 bases, leaving 4 bases of the junction unmatched. The CDR3 sequence is 13 residues long. CDR3 DNA sequence: TGTGCCAGCAGTGCGGGACAGGGAAACGAGCAGTACTTC. This gives the protein CASSAGQGNEQYF.

In its sample, this clonotype was seen many times. This sequence joins TRBV25-1 and TRBJ2-7; a weak D match, TRBD1 (5 bases). V was clipped by 5 bases and J by 3 bases, with 14 bases between them. This CDR3 contains 14 residues. Germline V gene lookup returns CDR1 MGHDK and CDR2 SYGVNS. For the CDR3, the DNA is TGTGCCAGCAGTCCATCAGGGTTGAGCTACGAGCAGTACTTC. This encodes CASSPSGLSYEQYF.

As to this clonotype: The junction and the germline gene differ at one end; a read error may be behind it. The J gene is TRBJ2-5, the V gene TRBV7-7; 9 positions match TRBD1. CDR3 length: 15 amino acids. CDR1 is SSHAT and CDR2 is FNYEAQ in the germline V gene (reference sequence). DNA of the CDR3: TGTGCTAGCAGCTCTACCGGGACAGGGACAGAGACCCAGTACTTC. This gives the protein CASSSTGTGTETQYF.

The CDR3 DNA follows: TGCAGTGCTAGAGGATCTCAGGGAGGTTCACCCCTCCACTTT. Its protein is CSARGSQGGSPLHF. V and J are TRBV20-1 and TRBJ1-6; tentative D call: TRBD1 (5 bases). The CDR3 loop spans 14 amino acids. Between the trimmed V and J ends, which lost 1 base and 9 bases, there was a span of 13 bases. Germline V gene sequence: CDR1 DFQATT, CDR2 SNEGSKA (reference sequence).

The chain's CDR3 is CASSSRDRGFEQYF. The CDR3 DNA is TGTGCCAGCAGCTCAAGGGACAGGGGGTTCGAGCAGTACTTC. V and J are TRBV5-6 and TRBJ2-7; 11 bases fit TRBD1. The CDR3 consists of 14 residues. V shed 3 bases, J shed 6 bases, and the junction held 5 bases outside the gene matches. Germline V gene sequence: CDR1 SGHDT, CDR2 YYEEEE.

A remark on this clonotype: An end of the junction differs from the germline gene, which may be a read error. The chain has TRBV5-4 and TRBJ1-2, with TRBD1 as a possible D gene (5 bases). Germline lookup yields CDR1 SGHNT and CDR2 YYREEE (reference sequence). The CDR3 extends over 15 amino acids. The CDR3 DNA is TGTGCCAGTAGCTTGGACACGGGAATCGGTGGAGGCTACACCTTC. Translation: CASSLDTGIGGGYTF.

This chain connects TRBV29-1 to TRBJ2-2; a possible D gene is TRBD1 (6 bases). The CDR3 length is 16 residues. Trimming left V 5 bases short and J 2 bases short, with 18 bases between. Per germline, CDR1 SQVTM and CDR2 ANQGSEA. CDR3 residues: CSVMDQGQGNTGELFF. The CDR3, as DNA: TGCAGCGTTATGGACCAGGGGCAGGGAAACACCGGGGAGCTGTTTTTT.

The chain combines TRBV9 with TRBJ2-1; 14 bases are shared with TRBD2. From germline, CDR1 is SGDLS and CDR2 YYNGEE. The J segment lost 5 bases and the V segment lost 2 bases, leaving 6 bases of the junction unmatched. The CDR3 has 17 residues. CDR3 nucleotide sequence: TGTGCCAGCAGCGTCCCCCGGGGACTAGCGGGGGACAATGAGCAGTTCTTC. This translates into CASSVPRGLAGDNEQFF.